The 19 T cell receptor beta chains reported below all come from one sample, sequenced in a study of PD-L1 blockade in urothelial cancer. Time point denoted: peripheral blood 6 weeks after treatment start. The repertoire was sequenced with immunoSEQ multiplex PCR; TCRdb's copy has only in-frame clones and lacks some. The sample holds 40,000 to 50,000 clones; approximately 84% are singletons and the top ten take around 9.3%. Source: PBMCs, taken around atezolizumab (anti-PD-L1) treatment. These TCRs come from a man aged 60 to 69 with urothelial cancer.

This chain uses TRBV27 with TRBJ2-2, with D possibly matching TRBD1 (6 bases). Per germline, CDR1 MNHEY and CDR2 SMNVEV (reference sequence). V was clipped by 0 bases and J by 1 base, with 9 bases between them. The CDR3 is 16 residues long. The CDR3 DNA reads TGTGCCAGCAGTTTATCGACAGGAGGGAACACCGGGGAGCTGTTTTTT. Encoded protein: CASSLSTGGNTGELFF.

V usage is TRBV5-1 and J usage is TRBJ1-1; maybe TRBD1 (6 bases). In germline, CDR1 is SGHRS, CDR2 YFSETQ. This CDR3 has 15 residues. Trimming pared 1 base from V and 7 bases from J, leaving 17 bases between. The CDR3 DNA sequence: TGCGCCAGCAGCTTGACAACAGGGATTTACGGTGAAGCTTTCTTT. It is translated as CASSLTTGIYGEAFF. The whole variable domain, filled in from reference TRBV5-1 and TRBJ1-1, reads KAGVTQTPRYLIKTRGQQVTLSCSPISGHRSVSWYQQTPGQGLQFLFEYFSETQRNKGNFPGRFSGRQFSNSRSEMNVSTLELGDSALYLCASSLTTGIYGEAFFGQGTRLTVV.

This chain links TRBV19 with TRBJ2-7, with D possibly being TRBD2 (6 bases). The CDR3 sequence is 14 residues long. Germline loops: CDR1 LNHDA, CDR2 SQIVND (reference sequence). V was pared by 4 bases and J by 0 bases, with 10 bases between. The CDR3 nucleotides are TGTGCCAGTAGTACCCTGGGAGGCTCCTACGAGCAGTACTTC. It translates to CASSTLGGSYEQYF.

The chain recombines TRBV6-4 with TRBJ1-2; D perhaps matches TRBD1 (6 bases). This CDR3 spans 13 amino acids. Germline lookup yields CDR1 MRHNA and CDR2 SNTAGT. V dropped 4 bases and J dropped 5 bases, with 11 bases sitting between them. The CDR3 coding sequence is TGTGCCAGCAGTGGCAATGGACAGTATGGCTACACCTTC. Its translation: CASSGNGQYGYTF.

This chain connects TRBV18 to TRBJ2-5; D gene uncertain. Trimming pared 2 bases from V and 4 bases from J, leaving 5 bases between. The CDR3 has 12 residues. Looked up from germline, CDR1 is KGHSH and CDR2 is LQKENI. CDR3 nucleotide sequence: TGTGCCAGCTCACCAAACGGAGAGACCCAGTACTTC. Protein product: CASSPNGETQYF.

This sequence joins TRBV19 and TRBJ2-1; 8 bases map to TRBD2. J gave up 4 bases and V 8 bases, and 10 bases lay outside the gene matches. Germline V gene data show CDR1 as LNHDA and CDR2 as SQIVND (reference sequence). The CDR3 is 15 residues long. CDR3 sequence reads: CASWGSGDQYNEQFF. The CDR3 DNA reads TGTGCCAGTTGGGGTAGCGGGGACCAATACAATGAGCAGTTCTTC.

This clone was picked up a small number of times. CDR3 sequence (DNA): TGTGCCAGCACTAGCGGACAAGAGACCCAGTACTTC. This codes for CASTSGQETQYF. The J gene is TRBJ2-5, the V gene TRBV28; TRBD2 agrees at 7 bases. The CDR3 spans 12 residues. V was pared by 7 bases and J by 2 bases, with 1 base of the junction left unmatched. Germline CDR1 is MDHEN and CDR2 is SYDVKM.

The chain couples TRBV7-9 to TRBJ2-7; 10 nucleotides match TRBD1. This CDR3 has 15 amino acids. Trimming removed 4 bases from V and 2 bases from J; junction bases left unmatched: 5. Germline V gene lookup returns CDR1 SEHNR and CDR2 FQNEAQ (reference sequence). The CDR3 DNA reads TGTGCCAGCAGCTCCGGGACAGGGGCGCCCTACGAGCAGTACTTC. This translates into CASSSGTGAPYEQYF.

The rearrangement joins TRBV5-1 to TRBJ2-7, with 11 bases lining up with TRBD2. Germline V gene lookup returns CDR1 SGHRS and CDR2 YFSETQ. The CDR3 has 18 amino acids. V shed 6 bases, J shed 2 bases, and the junction held 16 bases outside the gene matches. The chain's CDR3 is CASTPIGLAGGLPYEQYF. For the CDR3, the DNA is TGCGCCAGCACCCCCATAGGCCTAGCGGGGGGTTTACCCTACGAGCAGTACTTC.

The V call is TRBV6-6, the J call TRBJ2-4, with 8 nucleotides matching TRBD1. There are 16 residues in the CDR3. The germline CDR1 and CDR2 sequences are MNHNY and SVGAGI (reference sequence). Trimming took 7 bases from V and 0 from J; bases not matched to a gene: 8. The CDR3: CASKSTGDLAKNIQYF. The CDR3 coding sequence is TGTGCCAGCAAATCGACAGGGGATTTAGCCAAAAACATTCAGTACTTC.

The chain is built from TRBV6-1 and TRBJ2-1, with TRBD1 identical over 10 bases. The CDR3 consists of 18 residues. Trimming removed 4 bases from V and 9 bases from J; junction bases left unmatched: 18. Per germline, CDR1 MNHNS and CDR2 SASEGT. In nucleotides, the CDR3 is TGTGCCAGCAGTGCTAGACCTCCGGGACAGGGGTTTAGGGGTGAGCAGTTCTTC. Translation gives CASSARPPGQGFRGEQFF.

The chain carries TRBV11-3 and TRBJ1-6; TRBD1 is a possible D gene (5 bases). Between the trimmed V and J ends, which lost 5 bases and 6 bases, there was a span of 11 bases. This CDR3 region has 14 residues. The germline CDR1 and CDR2 sequences are SGHNT and YENEEA. CDR3 region: CASSRDSANSPLHF. The CDR3 DNA follows: TGTGCCAGCAGCCGGGACTCGGCTAATTCACCCCTCCACTTT.

This clone was seen once. The chain employs TRBV7-9 and TRBJ1-1, with D perhaps matching TRBD1 (5 bases). Germline-derived CDR1 and CDR2 are SEHNR and FQNEAQ (reference sequence). This CDR3 has 14 amino acids. The ends were cut back, 5 bases at V and 3 bases at J, with 13 bases in the middle. The CDR3 sequence is CASSRGAWDTEAFF. Here the CDR3 DNA reads TGTGCCAGCAGCCGCGGGGCGTGGGACACTGAAGCTTTCTTT.

The V call is TRBV27, the J call TRBJ2-7, with D possibly TRBD2 on 7 matching bases. The V gene lost 3 bases and the J gene lost 7 bases, with 25 bases spanning the gap. The germline gives CDR1 MNHEY, CDR2 SMNVEV (reference sequence). The CDR3 has 17 residues. For the CDR3, the DNA is TGTGCCAGCAGTTTCCGTCGGGGGGCCAATTCAGTGAGAGAGCAGTACTTC. Encoded protein: CASSFRRGANSVREQYF.

The rearrangement links TRBV5-5 to TRBJ2-6, with D perhaps matching TRBD1 (6 bases). The CDR3 runs to 18 residues. Germline V lookup: CDR1 SGHKS, CDR2 YYEKEE (reference sequence). Trimming took 0 bases from V and 0 from J, leaving 13 bases between them. The CDR3 loop is CASSLEGGRNSGANVLTF. The CDR3 coding sequence is TGTGCCAGCAGCTTGGAAGGGGGTAGGAACTCTGGGGCCAACGTCCTGACTTTC.

The J gene is TRBJ2-6, the V gene TRBV6-5, with D maybe TRBD2 (6 bases). CDR1 is MNHEY, CDR2 SVGAGI, per germline. This CDR3 is built from 15 residues. Deletions cut 6 bases from V and 0 bases from J, with 9 bases between. DNA for the CDR3: TGTGCCAGCAGGAGGACTACCTCTGGGGCCAACGTCCTGACTTTC. This translates into CASRRTTSGANVLTF.

CDR3 nucleotide sequence: TGTGCCAGTAGCGACGAAACAGGACAGGGTGAAGCTTTCTTT. It encodes CASSDETGQGEAFF. The J gene is TRBJ1-1, the V gene TRBV19; 8 positions match TRBD1. The V gene's germline CDR1 is LNHDA and CDR2 SQIVND (reference sequence). V gave up 6 bases and J gave up 7 bases; unmatched junction bases: 10. The CDR3 sequence is 14 residues long.

The chain couples TRBV5-1 to TRBJ1-3; 9 nucleotides match TRBD1. V was pared by 4 bases and J by 1 base, with 6 bases of the junction left unmatched. The CDR3 covers 16 residues. Germline V CDR1 and CDR2: SGHRS, YFSETQ. The CDR3 loop is CASSPAGTGSGNTIYF. CDR3 in DNA: TGCGCCAGCAGCCCGGCCGGGACAGGGTCTGGAAACACCATATATTTT. Combining the CDR3 with reference TRBV5-1 and TRBJ1-3 gives the whole variable domain KAGVTQTPRYLIKTRGQQVTLSCSPISGHRSVSWYQQTPGQGLQFLFEYFSETQRNKGNFPGRFSGRQFSNSRSEMNVSTLELGDSALYLCASSPAGTGSGNTIYFGEGSWLTVV.

The chain employs TRBV7-2 and TRBJ2-5; 8 bases align to TRBD2. The CDR3 covers 16 residues. The V segment lost 5 bases and the J segment 5 bases; nucleotides outside the gene matches: 13. Germline assignment: CDR1 SGHTA and CDR2 FQGNSA. In DNA form, the CDR3 reads TGTGCCAGCAGCCCCCCCCGCCGGGGGGGCACGGAGACCCAGTACTTC. Protein sequence: CASSPPRRGGTETQYF.